This TCR beta chain was identified in a study of regulatory T cells in long-lasting Graves disease (dated by TCRdb to the early 2020s). Context from the whole study: Persistent Graves' disease was defined as persistently positive TSH receptor autoantibodies together with antithyroid drug treatment for over 5 years. A total of about 33 samples were covered by TCR sequencing, comprising approximately 13 persistent and 20 or so newly diagnosed Graves' disease patients. In the clinical cohort, patients with persistent Graves' disease had used antithyroid drugs for an average of roughly ten years. Patients with persistent Graves' disease were compared with patients with newly diagnosed Graves' disease using TCR sequencing and RNA sequencing of peripheral blood. The study took place in China and was registered as a clinical trial. Broader findings and caveats from the paper: Peripheral blood alone was examined, since thyroid tissue, which constituted the primary lesion, could not be accessed. Compared with newly diagnosed patients, patients with persistent Graves' disease had lower TCR Shannon entropy and fewer highly expanded clones, which suggests clonal expansion. As a limitation, the authors acknowledged that the small sample size may reduce accuracy. Sequencing and analysis were limited to the TCR beta chain. TRBV28, TRBJ1-2 and TRBJ2-5 were preferentially used in persistent disease, while TRBV20-1 and TRBJ2-1 were favored in newly diagnosed disease. More public clonotypes were shared among persistent patients (roughly 2,700) than among newly diagnosed patients (roughly 960).

The method behind the library was multiplex PCR. Sequencing used an Illumina HiSeq 4000. CDR3 regions were amplified by Arm-PCR with iRepertoire HTBI primers to construct TCR beta libraries. Before sequencing, the PCR products underwent gel purification. In the paper's pipeline: Gene usage analysis of CDR3 amino acid clonotypes relied on the roughly 60 TRBV and 15 or so TRBJ segments identified across samples. Filtered high-quality paired reads were merged into contigs using COPE and FqMerger. BLAST was used to align contigs to IMGT TRBV, TRBD and TRBJ reference genes, with CDR3 defined following IMGT. Any clonotype with a frequency above 0.1% was counted as a highly expanded clone. Repertoire diversity was measured by Shannon entropy, and V-J evenness by the Gini coefficient. A clonotype was considered public if more than one individual shared it. TCRdb reprocessed the public reads (quality trimming at Q25 with fastp, clone calling with MiXCR) and kept in-frame beta chains. Each CDR3 protein gets just one entry, which takes the most common genes and DNA from the rows behind it. These V and J calls rely on TCRdb rather than the paper's analysis. The sample data list about 660,000 distinct CDR3 sequences, and about 32% of these were observed just once. The biggest ten clones account for roughly 41% of the sample.

This specimen's time point label, interpreted: persistent/refractory GD, antithyroid drugs over 5 years with positive TRAb. For both TCR sequencing and RNA sequencing, RNA was extracted from PBMCs using TRIzol. The diagnosis of Graves' disease followed American Thyroid Association guidelines. The patients came from an endocrinology department in Xi'an, China. Each patient gave approximately 9 milliliters of peripheral blood, collected in an EDTA anticoagulant tube. Ficoll Paque Plus density gradient separation was used to isolate PBMCs, and no further T cell sorting was performed. An Agilent 2100 Bioanalyzer and agarose gel were used to check RNA quality, and a NanoDrop 2000 was used to measure RNA concentration. This clonotype was seen at least ten times. Its antigen has not been determined. Base qualities are not recorded, but no much larger clone differs from it by a single base. The CDR3 starts with the cysteine, ends with the phenylalanine, and has 13 residues. CDR3 DNA only is kept here, 39 bases in frame from base 1. Germline trimming: 7 bases from V, 6 bases from J; junction bases outside gene matches: 8.

The material was peripheral blood mononuclear cells (PBMCs), obtained when the disease was refractory, from a patient treated with antithyroid drugs. The rearrangement combines TRBV12-3 or TRBV12-4 with TRBJ1-2, with TRBD1 identical over 7 junction bases. This TCR came from a female donor with Graves disease. Read as DNA, the sequence is TGTGCCAGCACTATCCGACAGGGAGATGGCTACACCTTC. This translates into CASTIRQGDGYTF.